This T cell receptor beta chain originates from a study of blood T cell repertoires in COVID-19. The wider study: There were acute and convalescent COVID-19 samples, and they came from the United States, Italy and Spain. PBMCs, B-cell-depleted T cells, or T cells were the source of the cDNA or gDNA that made up the material.

How the authors handled the data: Quantification of nucleated cells was approximated via reference gene primer amplification. TCRdb keeps only in-frame clones here, not all; method: immunoSEQ multiplex PCR. V and J calls plus clone size are reproduced from that table; the DNA served to infer D and trimming. Of more than 200,000 clones listed, 82% are singletons. The trim removed 7 bases at V and 8 bases at J, leaving 6 bases unmatched. CDR1 and CDR2 from the germline V gene are ENHRY and SYGVKD. This CDR3 spans 12 amino acids. The sequence was obtained from a woman at least 80 years old with active or convalescent COVID-19. The V and J genes are TRBV10-3 and TRBJ1-2; 8 bases map to TRBD1. Source material: peripheral blood. This CDR3 reads CAITTSGGGYTF. The CDR3 DNA reads as TGTGCCATCACTACCTCAGGGGGCGGCTACACCTTC.